These T cell receptor beta chains were read from a single sample in a study of response to subunit inactivated influenza vaccine. In TCRdb, the RT-PCR reads were re-called with MiXCR into one record per CDR3 protein. This table has hundreds of thousands of distinct CDR3 sequences, less than 30% appearing once. This material consisted of CD4+ T cells sorted from PBMCs, taken around 5 days after vaccination. Every receptor here comes from a man in his fifties who received an inactivated influenza vaccine. CDR3s include the opening cysteine and the closing phenylalanine or tryptophan. The D gene is left open where the match is weak. Clone size is shown for a subset of rows, as once, few, many or a class of expanded clone.

len: 19
j_gene: TRBJ2-1
d_gene: TRBD1
abundance: -
v_gene: TRBV4-2
CDR3nt: TGTGCCAGCAGCGGGGGACAGGGGATTAATAACCCCTCCTACAATGAGCAGTTCTTC
CDR3aa: CASSGGQGINNPSYNEQFF

len: 14
j_gene: TRBJ2-1
d_gene: TRBD2
abundance: few
v_gene: TRBV20-1
CDR3nt: TGCAGTGCCGCGGGACTACAAACTTACAATGAGCAGTTCTTC
CDR3aa: CSAAGLQTYNEQFF

len: 13
j_gene: TRBJ2-7
d_gene: TRBD2
abundance: -
v_gene: TRBV20-1
CDR3nt: TGCAGTGCCCGGGGCGGCGGGAGAGACGAGCAGTACTTC
CDR3aa: CSARGGGRDEQYF

len: 13
j_gene: TRBJ2-1
d_gene: -
abundance: few
v_gene: TRBV5-1
CDR3nt: TGCGCCAGCAGCCAACGCCGGGGCCGGGAGCAGTTCTTC
CDR3aa: CASSQRRGREQFF

len: 15
j_gene: TRBJ2-3
d_gene: TRBD2
abundance: -
v_gene: TRBV5-1
CDR3nt: TGCGCCAGCAGCTTGGCCGGGGGGTCAGGAGATACGCAGTATTTT
CDR3aa: CASSLAGGSGDTQYF

len: 13
j_gene: TRBJ2-3
d_gene: -
abundance: -
v_gene: TRBV29-1
CDR3nt: TGCAGCGTTGACAGCTTTAGCACAGATACGCAGTATTTT
CDR3aa: CSVDSFSTDTQYF

len: 12
j_gene: TRBJ2-5
d_gene: -
abundance: once
v_gene: TRBV6-5
CDR3nt: TGTGCCAGCAGAGGGGACACGGAGACCCAGTACTTC
CDR3aa: CASRGDTETQYF

len: 16
j_gene: TRBJ2-2
d_gene: -
abundance: -
v_gene: TRBV11-2
CDR3nt: TGTGCCAGCAGAGTACCGGGACAAATGAACACCGGGGAGCTGTTTTTT
CDR3aa: CASRVPGQMNTGELFF

len: 13
j_gene: TRBJ1-1
d_gene: TRBD1
abundance: few
v_gene: TRBV29-1
CDR3nt: TGCAGCGTTGAGAAGCGACAGGGAGGGGGAGCTTTCTTT
CDR3aa: CSVEKRQGGGAFF

len: 15
j_gene: TRBJ1-2
d_gene: -
abundance: -
v_gene: TRBV7-9
CDR3nt: TGTGCCAGCAGCTTTTCAGGAAGAGCTAACTATGGCTACACCTTC
CDR3aa: CASSFSGRANYGYTF

len: 15
j_gene: TRBJ1-6
d_gene: TRBD1
abundance: few
v_gene: TRBV5-8
CDR3nt: TGTGCCAGCAGTTATGGACAGGGCCATAATTCACCCCTCCACTTT
CDR3aa: CASSYGQGHNSPLHF

len: 14
j_gene: TRBJ1-1
d_gene: -
abundance: many
v_gene: TRBV6-1
CDR3nt: TGTGCCAGCAGTGAAATGTGGAGGAACACTGAAGCTTTCTTT
CDR3aa: CASSEMWRNTEAFF

len: 16
j_gene: TRBJ2-7
d_gene: TRBD2
abundance: many
v_gene: TRBV12-3/TRBV12-4
CDR3nt: TGTGCCAGCATGAAGCGGACTAGCGGGAGTAAACACGAGCAGTACTTC
CDR3aa: CASMKRTSGSKHEQYF

len: 13
j_gene: TRBJ1-2
d_gene: TRBD1
abundance: -
v_gene: TRBV20-1
CDR3nt: TGCAGTGCTAGGGGACGGGACAGTGGTGGCTACACCTTC
CDR3aa: CSARGRDSGGYTF

len: 11
j_gene: TRBJ1-5
d_gene: -
abundance: -
v_gene: TRBV20-1
CDR3nt: TGCAGTGCTCAAGGGGGAGGGCCCCAGCATTTT
CDR3aa: CSAQGGGPQHF

len: 15
j_gene: TRBJ2-7
d_gene: TRBD2
abundance: -
v_gene: TRBV28
CDR3nt: TGTGCCAGCAGTCTCACACCGGGACTAGCTAAAGAGCAGTACTTC
CDR3aa: CASSLTPGLAKEQYF

len: 10
j_gene: TRBJ2-5
d_gene: -
abundance: -
v_gene: TRBV29-1
CDR3nt: TGCAGCGTCGCTCAAGAGACCCAGTACTTC
CDR3aa: CSVAQETQYF

len: 13
j_gene: TRBJ2-3
d_gene: -
abundance: many
v_gene: TRBV18
CDR3nt: TGTGCCAGCTCAGGAACTAGCACAGATACGCAGTATTTT
CDR3aa: CASSGTSTDTQYF

len: 15
j_gene: TRBJ1-6
d_gene: -
abundance: -
v_gene: TRBV5-1
CDR3nt: TGCGCCGGCAGCTTGGATTTACGAGGAGATTCACCCCTCCACTTT
CDR3aa: CAGSLDLRGDSPLHF

len: 16
j_gene: TRBJ1-2
d_gene: TRBD1
abundance: -
v_gene: TRBV3-1
CDR3nt: TGTGCCAGCAGCCAGGACAGGGGCACGAGATCCTATGGCTACACCTTC
CDR3aa: CASSQDRGTRSYGYTF

len: 16
j_gene: TRBJ1-3
d_gene: TRBD1
abundance: few
v_gene: TRBV7-3
CDR3nt: TGTGCCAGCAGCCCGGACAGGGGAGGATCTGGAAACACCATATATTTT
CDR3aa: CASSPDRGGSGNTIYF

len: 14
j_gene: TRBJ2-2
d_gene: -
abundance: few
v_gene: TRBV24-1
CDR3nt: TGTGCCACCGGGGGACTTCCGAACACCGGGGAGCTGTTTTTT
CDR3aa: CATGGLPNTGELFF

len: 14
j_gene: TRBJ1-1
d_gene: -
abundance: -
v_gene: TRBV5-1
CDR3nt: TGCGCCAGCAGCTTTACAGGGAGGAACACTGAAGCTTTCTTT
CDR3aa: CASSFTGRNTEAFF

len: 12
j_gene: TRBJ1-5
d_gene: -
abundance: few
v_gene: TRBV20-1
CDR3nt: TGCAGTGCCCGGACGGCCAATCAGCCCCAGCATTTT
CDR3aa: CSARTANQPQHF

len: 15
j_gene: TRBJ2-2
d_gene: TRBD1
abundance: -
v_gene: TRBV27
CDR3nt: TGTGCCAGCAGACCCGGGACAGGGTTTCCCGGGGAGCTGTTTTTT
CDR3aa: CASRPGTGFPGELFF

len: 13
j_gene: TRBJ1-2
d_gene: -
abundance: few
v_gene: TRBV7-9
CDR3nt: TGTGCCAGCAGCCGAGGGGACCACTATGGCTACACCTTC
CDR3aa: CASSRGDHYGYTF

len: 16
j_gene: TRBJ1-2
d_gene: -
abundance: -
v_gene: TRBV12-3/TRBV12-4
CDR3nt: TGTGCCAGCAGTTTAGCGCGCGGCCCTGCTAACTATGGCTACACCTTC
CDR3aa: CASSLARGPANYGYTF

len: 15
j_gene: TRBJ2-1
d_gene: TRBD2
abundance: -
v_gene: TRBV10-3
CDR3nt: TGTGCCATCAGTGAGCCGGGACTAGCGGTCCATGAGCAGTTCTTC
CDR3aa: CAISEPGLAVHEQFF

len: 12
j_gene: TRBJ2-1
d_gene: -
abundance: -
v_gene: TRBV20-1
CDR3nt: TGCAGTGCTAGAGAACAGTACAATGAGCAGTTCTTC
CDR3aa: CSAREQYNEQFF

len: 13
j_gene: TRBJ2-3
d_gene: -
abundance: -
v_gene: TRBV20-1
CDR3nt: TGCAGTGCTAGAGAATGGCAACTCGATACGCAGTATTTT
CDR3aa: CSAREWQLDTQYF

len: 15
j_gene: TRBJ2-3
d_gene: -
abundance: -
v_gene: TRBV4-2
CDR3nt: TGTGCCAGCAGCCAGGAGACTAGAAGCACAGATACGCAGTATTTT
CDR3aa: CASSQETRSTDTQYF

len: 15
j_gene: TRBJ1-6
d_gene: -
abundance: few
v_gene: TRBV3-1
CDR3nt: TGTGCCAGCAAAACCGCTAAGGGAGGTAATTCACCCCTCCACTTT
CDR3aa: CASKTAKGGNSPLHF

len: 14
j_gene: TRBJ2-2
d_gene: TRBD1
abundance: -
v_gene: TRBV10-3
CDR3nt: TGTGCCATCAGGAGGGGGCTGGACACCGGGGAGCTGTTTTTT
CDR3aa: CAIRRGLDTGELFF

len: 14
j_gene: TRBJ2-7
d_gene: TRBD1
abundance: few
v_gene: TRBV6-1
CDR3nt: TGTGCCAGCAGCCAGGACAGGGCAGACTACGAGCAGTACTTC
CDR3aa: CASSQDRADYEQYF

len: 14
j_gene: TRBJ1-1
d_gene: -
abundance: -
v_gene: TRBV7-2
CDR3nt: TGTGCCAGCAGCCCCCACCGAGGGGGCACTGAAGCTTTCTTT
CDR3aa: CASSPHRGGTEAFF

len: 15
j_gene: TRBJ2-5
d_gene: -
abundance: -
v_gene: TRBV7-6
CDR3nt: TGTGCCAGCAGCTTAGAGGTCTCTGCCCCAGAGACCCAGTACTTC
CDR3aa: CASSLEVSAPETQYF

len: 13
j_gene: TRBJ2-5
d_gene: -
abundance: -
v_gene: TRBV7-9
CDR3nt: TGTGCCAGCAGCTTACCGGGAAAAGAGACCCAGTACTTC
CDR3aa: CASSLPGKETQYF

len: 15
j_gene: TRBJ2-5
d_gene: TRBD2
abundance: few
v_gene: TRBV7-2
CDR3nt: TGTGCCAGCAGCGCGAGGACTAGCGGTCGGGAGACCCAGTACTTC
CDR3aa: CASSARTSGRETQYF

len: 16
j_gene: TRBJ2-5
d_gene: TRBD2
abundance: few
v_gene: TRBV29-1
CDR3nt: TGCAGCGTGCCAAGAGGAGCGGGAGGGCCGAAAGAGACCCAGTACTTC
CDR3aa: CSVPRGAGGPKETQYF

len: 16
j_gene: TRBJ2-2
d_gene: -
abundance: few
v_gene: TRBV5-1
CDR3nt: TGCGCCAGCAGCAGCACGGGACACTTGAACACCGGGGAGCTGTTTTTT
CDR3aa: CASSSTGHLNTGELFF

len: 16
j_gene: TRBJ2-4
d_gene: TRBD2
abundance: once
v_gene: TRBV7-2
CDR3nt: TGTGCCAGCAGCTTTGGACTAGACATAGCCAAAAACATTCAGTACTTC
CDR3aa: CASSFGLDIAKNIQYF

len: 12
j_gene: TRBJ2-7
d_gene: TRBD1
abundance: few
v_gene: TRBV6-2/TRBV6-3
CDR3nt: TGTGCCAGCGAGGGACAGGAGTACGAGCAGTACTTC
CDR3aa: CASEGQEYEQYF

len: 15
j_gene: TRBJ2-5
d_gene: TRBD1
abundance: once
v_gene: TRBV7-2
CDR3nt: TGTGCCAGCAGCTCCACGACAGGGACCCAAGAGACCCAGTACTTC
CDR3aa: CASSSTTGTQETQYF

len: 18
j_gene: TRBJ2-3
d_gene: TRBD1
abundance: -
v_gene: TRBV4-3
CDR3nt: TGCGCCAGCAGCCAAGACGCGAGGACAGGGGGCAGCACAGATACGCAGTATTTT
CDR3aa: CASSQDARTGGSTDTQYF

len: 15
j_gene: TRBJ1-2
d_gene: -
abundance: few
v_gene: TRBV12-3/TRBV12-4
CDR3nt: TGTGCCAGCACCCGACTCCTGGGGGCAGGGAATGGCTACACCTTC
CDR3aa: CASTRLLGAGNGYTF

len: 17
j_gene: TRBJ2-1
d_gene: TRBD2
abundance: few
v_gene: TRBV28
CDR3nt: TGTGCCAGCAGCCTCGAGGGGTTCGGACTAGCGGGAGTGGAGCAGTTCTTC
CDR3aa: CASSLEGFGLAGVEQFF

len: 13
j_gene: TRBJ2-1
d_gene: TRBD1
abundance: few
v_gene: TRBV7-2
CDR3nt: TGTGCCAGCAGAATGGACAGGTTCAATGAGCAGTTCTTC
CDR3aa: CASRMDRFNEQFF

len: 10
j_gene: TRBJ2-3
d_gene: -
abundance: many
v_gene: TRBV20-1
CDR3nt: TGCAGCGCCGGCACAGATACGCAGTATTTT
CDR3aa: CSAGTDTQYF

len: 14
j_gene: TRBJ1-1
d_gene: -
abundance: -
v_gene: TRBV10-3
CDR3nt: TGTGCCATCAGTGAGAAGTCTTCCGGGACTGAAGCTTTCTTT
CDR3aa: CAISEKSSGTEAFF

len: 15
j_gene: TRBJ1-4
d_gene: TRBD1
abundance: -
v_gene: TRBV7-2
CDR3nt: TGTGCCAGCAGCTCCCACAGGGGCCCTAATGAAAAACTGTTTTTT
CDR3aa: CASSSHRGPNEKLFF

len: 13
j_gene: TRBJ2-7
d_gene: -
abundance: -
v_gene: TRBV27
CDR3nt: TGTGCCAGCAGTTTATCGCGGACCGGGGAGCAGTACTTC
CDR3aa: CASSLSRTGEQYF

len: 16
j_gene: TRBJ2-6
d_gene: -
abundance: few
v_gene: TRBV7-6
CDR3nt: TGTGCCAGCAGCCCCCAGGGATTTCCTGGGGCCAACGTCCTGACTTTC
CDR3aa: CASSPQGFPGANVLTF

len: 14
j_gene: TRBJ2-3
d_gene: -
abundance: few
v_gene: TRBV20-1
CDR3nt: TGCAGTGCTAATCGGGAAGGTTTCACAGATACGCAGTATTTT
CDR3aa: CSANREGFTDTQYF

len: 16
j_gene: TRBJ2-2
d_gene: -
abundance: -
v_gene: TRBV27
CDR3nt: TGTGCCAGCAGTTTAGGGGCGTTCACTCTCAACGGGGAGCTGTTTTTT
CDR3aa: CASSLGAFTLNGELFF

len: 15
j_gene: TRBJ2-7
d_gene: -
abundance: few
v_gene: TRBV5-1
CDR3nt: TGCGCCAGCAGCTTGGATTCAACTGCCACCTACGAGCAGTACTTC
CDR3aa: CASSLDSTATYEQYF

len: 13
j_gene: TRBJ2-3
d_gene: -
abundance: many
v_gene: TRBV5-6
CDR3nt: TGTGCCAGCAGCTTGGATACGGACCATACGCAGTATTTT
CDR3aa: CASSLDTDHTQYF